The source of this TCR beta chain is a study of blood T cell repertoires in COVID-19. This clone was seen just once. The germline V and J ends were trimmed by 4 bases and 1 base, with 7 bases remaining between them. From germline, CDR1 is SEHNR and CDR2 FQNEAQ (reference sequence). The CDR3 runs to 13 residues. Sequenced by immunoSEQ multiplex PCR; TCRdb stores in-frame clones only, minus some. The data contain under 130,000 clones, roughly 80% of them singletons. The sample taken for sequencing was peripheral blood. This receptor was identified in a woman in her 70s with acute or convalescent COVID-19. The V and J genes are TRBV7-9 and TRBJ1-1, with a possible D match to TRBD1 (5 bases). The CDR3 is CASSSRGNTEAFF. CDR3 bases: TGTGCCAGCAGCTCTAGGGGGAACACTGAAGCTTTCTTT.